This T cell receptor beta chain derives from a study of human T cells and chemical hapten exposure. Study-level results: Expanded TCRs created a significantly greater count of big CDR3 similarity clusters than controls did. The number of TCRs above 1 in 1000 frequency did not change after DPC sensitization.

The CDR3 runs to 15 residues. Germline V CDR1 and CDR2: WSHSY, SAAADI. Trimming stripped 2 bases from V and 4 bases from J, with 9 bases between. The library attached unique molecular identifiers to individual cDNA molecules. TCRdb independently ran MiXCR on the RACE reads; one entry per CDR3 protein. The data show 300,000 to 450,000 distinct CDR3 sequences, 5.1% seen once. This sample's time point: pre-sensitization, week 0. Treatment specified: therapeutic diphenylcyclopropenone sensitization with weekly scalp DPC. This clonotype occurred many times. Its antigen is unidentified. This clonotype was obtained from a woman aged 50 to 65 with alopecia areata. Some clones in this sample may be carry-over from other donors' samples. The rearrangement links TRBV10-2 to TRBJ2-6, with a weak D call TRBD2 (5 bases). Sample: whole blood, taken in connection with sensitization to the hapten diphenylcyclopropenone (DPC). CDR3 amino acids: CASSEAGNGANVLTF. CDR3 nucleotide sequence: TGCGCCAGCAGTGAGGCCGGGAACGGGGCCAACGTCCTGACTTTC.